Below are 19 T cell receptor beta chains sequenced from a single sample in a study of beta chain features in type 1 diabetes. Study-wide findings and caveats: Among all four CD4+ subsets, Type 1 diabetes patients had TCRB CDR3s that were moderately but significantly shorter.

The isolated RNA, all of it, was reverse transcribed, so expressed TCRB transcripts were what got sequenced. Libraries were prepared by immunoSEQ multiplex PCR; TCRdb keeps only in-frame clonotypes and omits some of them. The sample consists of more than 300,000 clones, roughly an eighth of them appearing once. Antigens for these TCRs are unknown. Sample: naive CD4+ T cells from blood. These receptors were collected from a woman between 18 and 29 years old with type 1 diabetes.

V is TRBV5-1 and J is TRBJ1-2, with 10 bases lining up with TRBD1. Germline V gives CDR1 SGHRS, CDR2 YFSETQ. After removal of 4 bases from V and 5 bases from J, the junction contained 5 bases not matched to a gene. The CDR3 length is 14 residues. This CDR3 reads CASSHGTGDYGYTF. In DNA, the CDR3 is TGCGCCAGCAGCCACGGGACAGGGGATTATGGCTACACCTTC.

This clone was seen more than once but under ten times. The chain links TRBV15 to TRBJ1-5; D ambiguous. V lost 0 bases to trimming and J lost 1 base, with 10 bases between them. Germline V gene lookup returns CDR1 LNHNV and CDR2 YYDKDF (reference sequence). The CDR3 length is 16 residues. In DNA form, the CDR3 reads TGTGCCACCAGCAGAGATTGGGAGGGAAGCAATCAGCCCCAGCATTTT. As protein: CATSRDWEGSNQPQHF.

This clone was counted a few times. Other nucleotide sequences in the sample specify the same CDR3. The chain uses TRBV29-1 and TRBJ2-5; tentative D call: TRBD1 (5 bases). V lost 0 bases and J lost 4, with 6 bases in between. The V gene's germline CDR1 is SQVTM and CDR2 ANQGSEA. There are 12 residues in the CDR3. CDR3 amino acids: CSVEDQGETQYF. CDR3 nucleotides: TGCAGCGTTGAAGATCAGGGAGAGACCCAGTACTTC.

This rearrangement joins TRBV25-1 to TRBJ1-2, with D unclear. Trimming removed 3 bases at V and 1 base at J, with 9 bases between. Germline loops: CDR1 MGHDK, CDR2 SYGVNS. The CDR3 has 14 residues. DNA for the CDR3: TGTGCCAGCAGTGATCCGGGGAGTAACTATGGCTACACCTTC. It is translated as CASSDPGSNYGYTF.

This clone was counted between two and nine times. The chain has TRBV28 and TRBJ2-3; D remains unclear. V lost 8 bases and J lost 3, with 6 bases in between. CDR3 length equals 11 residues. Germline V CDR1 and CDR2: MDHEN, SYDVKM. The CDR3 here is CASRYTDTQYF. CDR3 bases: TGTGCCAGCCGCTATACAGATACGCAGTATTTT.

This clone has a handful of counts. The chain has TRBV4-3 and TRBJ1-5, with a tentative D call TRBD1 (5 bases). Germline values: CDR1 LGHNA, CDR2 YSLEER. This CDR3 comprises 15 residues. Trimming left V 1 base short and J 6 bases short, with 13 bases between. The CDR3 bases are TGCGCCAGCAGCCAAGGGGGCAGGGAAGGTCAGCCCCAGCATTTT. It translates to CASSQGGREGQPQHF.

The chain links TRBV21-1 to TRBJ1-2; TRBD1 is the table's D call, not checked against the DNA. TRBV21-1 is a pseudogene locus. The CDR3 has 15 amino acids. The CDR3: CASSTKPRFLYGYTF. CDR3 coding DNA: TGTGCCAGCAGCACCAAACCCAGATTCCTCTATGGCTACACCTTC.

V usage is TRBV5-4 and J usage is TRBJ2-3; D is ambiguous. Trimming pared 4 bases from V and 2 bases from J, leaving 11 bases between. CDR1 SGHNT and CDR2 YYREEE come from the germline V gene (reference sequence). This CDR3 contains 14 residues. The CDR3 DNA follows: TGTGCCAGCAGCCACCGAGACACCACAGATACGCAGTATTTT. It translates to CASSHRDTTDTQYF.

This clone appeared a few times. V usage is TRBV6-5 and J usage is TRBJ1-4; 8 nucleotides align to TRBD1. CDR1 and CDR2 (germline): MNHEY, SVGAGI. V dropped 6 bases and J dropped 10; count of bases not matched to a gene: 10. The CDR3 extends over 14 amino acids. In DNA, the CDR3 is TGTGCCAGCAGCCCAGGGGGCCCGCTTGGAAAACTGTTTTTT. It specifies CASSPGGPLGKLFF.

V and J are TRBV5-1 and TRBJ2-5; D might be TRBD2 (6 bases). Per the germline V gene, CDR1 is SGHRS and CDR2 is YFSETQ. CDR3 size: 15 residues. Trimming stripped 2 bases from V and 4 bases from J, with 15 bases between. CDR3 amino acids: CASSFGAGPGETQYF. For the CDR3, the DNA is TGCGCCAGCAGCTTCGGGGCGGGACCGGGAGAGACCCAGTACTTC.

This rearrangement joins TRBV15 to TRBJ2-1; tentatively, D is TRBD1 (5 bases). This CDR3 contains 12 residues. Germline values: CDR1 LNHNV, CDR2 YYDKDF (reference sequence). The V end lost 8 bases, the J end lost 8 bases, and 13 bases lay between the germline ends. CDR3 sequence reads: CATGRGWDEQFF. The CDR3 coding sequence is TGTGCCACCGGAAGGGGATGGGATGAGCAGTTCTTC.

This chain uses TRBV9 with TRBJ2-6; D is possibly TRBD1 (6 bases). The germline CDR1 and CDR2 sequences are SGDLS and YYNGEE. V lost 4 bases, J lost 0 bases, and 8 bases lay in between. The length of the CDR3 is 15 residues. Here the CDR3 reads CASSRQASGANVLTF. The CDR3 nucleotides are TGTGCCAGCAGCAGACAGGCCTCTGGGGCCAACGTCCTGACTTTC.

This chain joins TRBV7-9 and TRBJ2-1, with a possible D match to TRBD1 (6 bases). V was shortened by 2 bases and J by 9 bases, with 17 bases between the two germline ends. The CDR3 has 15 amino acids. Germline CDR1 is SEHNR and CDR2 is FQNEAQ (reference sequence). In DNA form, the CDR3 reads TGTGCCAGCAGCTTACGGGACATCGATACGAGTGAGCAGTTCTTC. Translated: CASSLRDIDTSEQFF.

The chain has TRBV5-1 and TRBJ2-2; weak D call: TRBD2 (5 bases). Germline loops: CDR1 SGHRS, CDR2 YFSETQ. The CDR3 has 15 residues. V lost 0 bases and J lost 6, with 12 bases in between. In DNA form, the CDR3 reads TGCGCCAGCAGCTTGGGTACCGGGATTGCCGGGGAGCTGTTTTTT. It translates to CASSLGTGIAGELFF.

This clone has more than one count but fewer than ten. The V gene is TRBV28, the J gene TRBJ2-1; D perhaps matches TRBD2 (5 bases). There are 13 residues in the CDR3. Germline CDR1 is MDHEN and CDR2 is SYDVKM. Deletions cut 5 bases from V and 5 bases from J, with 10 bases between. CDR3 residues: CASSLREDNEQFF. CDR3 sequence (DNA): TGTGCCAGCAGTCTCCGGGAAGACAATGAGCAGTTCTTC.

In regard to this clone: One end of the junction does not line up with germline, which may come from a read error. The chain joins TRBV28 to TRBJ1-1; 9 nucleotides agree with TRBD1. Germline CDR1 reads MDHEN; CDR2 reads SYDVKM. The CDR3 runs 11 residues. The CDR3 DNA is TGTGCCACCGTAAGGGACAGGGAAAGACTATTT. Encoded protein: CATVRDRERLF.

This clone was seen only a few times. The chain is built from TRBV19 and TRBJ1-5; no clear D. CDR3 size: 14 residues. Trimming stripped 4 bases from V and 6 bases from J, with 13 bases between. CDR1 is LNHDA and CDR2 is SQIVND in the germline V gene (reference sequence). DNA of the CDR3: TGTGCCAGTAGTACCCGACTACGGGGTCAGCCCCAGCATTTT. Translation: CASSTRLRGQPQHF.

V is TRBV10-1 and J is TRBJ2-5, with TRBD1 identical over 7 bases. The CDR3 has 13 residues. Germline V gene lookup returns CDR1 WNHNN and CDR2 SYGVQD (reference sequence). V shed 6 bases and J 4 bases; nucleotides not matched to a gene: 5. In DNA, the CDR3 is TGCGCCAGCAGCGAGGGGGCTGGAGAGACCCAGTACTTC. It is translated as CASSEGAGETQYF.

The chain recombines TRBV4-3 with TRBJ2-3; D not resolved. Germline V gene lookup returns CDR1 LGHNA and CDR2 YSLEER. Trimming took 0 bases from V and 0 from J, leaving 16 bases between them. The CDR3 extends over 18 amino acids. The CDR3 nucleotides are TGCGCCAGCAGCCAAGATGTAGTAGGCGGAGCTAGCACAGATACGCAGTATTTT. Protein sequence: CASSQDVVGGASTDTQYF.